The 4 T cell receptor beta chains below were found in one sample sequenced in a study of PD-1 blockade in classical Hodgkin lymphoma. Regarding time point: cycle 4 day 1 (C4D1), after more than 5 weeks of nivolumab. Patients all relapsed after autologous stem cell transplantation, and there was variation in brentuximab vedotin exposure. Repertoires were generated with immunoSEQ multiplex PCR, while TCRdb's copy carries only in-frame clones and drops some. The top ten hold approximately 2.9% of the sample, which has tens of thousands of clones, about nine tenths seen once. Material: peripheral blood mononuclear cells (PBMCs), obtained before the fourth cycle of nivolumab. These receptors were collected from a human donor with classical Hodgkin lymphoma.

J is TRBJ2-1 and V is TRBV6-1; 8 nucleotides match TRBD1. Trimming cost V 1 base and J 9 bases; bases outside gene matches: 5. Germline lookup yields CDR1 MNHNS and CDR2 SASEGT. This CDR3 comprises 14 residues. This chain's CDR3 is CASSEEQGVVEQFF. As DNA, the CDR3 is TGTGCCAGCAGTGAAGAACAGGGGGTAGTTGAGCAGTTCTTC.

The chain carries TRBV7-2 and TRBJ2-3; 7 bases are shared with TRBD1. V shed 8 bases and J 4 bases; nucleotides not matched to a gene: 12. CDR3 size: 15 residues. Germline loops: CDR1 SGHTA, CDR2 FQGNSA. Here the CDR3 reads CASGLTGSLADTQYF. The CDR3 nucleotides read TGTGCCAGCGGATTGACAGGGAGTCTTGCAGATACGCAGTATTTT.

The rearrangement uses TRBV5-4 and TRBJ1-1, with D uncertain. Trimming cost V 1 base and J 4 bases, with 5 bases left between them. Germline values: CDR1 SGHNT, CDR2 YYREEE (reference sequence). The CDR3 has 12 amino acids. The CDR3 here is CASSLLGTEAFF. The CDR3 nucleotides read TGTGCCAGCAGCTTGTTAGGCACTGAAGCTTTCTTT.

The rearrangement joins TRBV5-4 to TRBJ2-5, with D hard to call. Germline CDR1 and CDR2: SGHNT and YYREEE (reference sequence). The CDR3 is made up of 13 amino acids. With 2 bases removed from V and 4 bases from J, the gap between germline ends came to 9 bases. CDR3 in DNA: TGTGCCAGCAGCTTCGGACCGGGAGAGACCCAGTACTTC. Its translation: CASSFGPGETQYF.